Sequencing of this T cell receptor (beta chain) was carried out in a study of cytomegalovirus exposure and HLA in healthy donors. PCR was performed using 60 Vbeta and 13 Jbeta primers. Data came from immunoSEQ multiplex PCR; TCRdb stores just in-frame clones and leaves some out. The sample contains around 100,000 clones, 78% of which appear only once. V was pared by 5 bases and J by 2 bases, with 16 bases between. The CDR3 loop spans 16 amino acids. Germline lookup yields CDR1 MDHEN and CDR2 SYDVKM. The TCR comes from a woman in her thirties or forties in good health and CMV-seropositive. Material: PBMCs. The chain joins TRBV28 to TRBJ1-5, with D perhaps matching TRBD1 (5 bases). This CDR3 reads CASSPPTGAGNQPQHF. CDR3 bases: TGTGCCAGCAGTCCTCCAACAGGAGCCGGCAATCAGCCCCAGCATTTT. Together with reference TRBV28 and TRBJ1-5, the CDR3 gives the full variable domain: DVKVTQSSRYLVKRTGEKVFLECVQDMDHENMFWYRQDPGLGLRLIYFSYDVKMKEKGDIPEGYSVSREKKERFSLILESASTNQTSMYLCASSPPTGAGNQPQHFGDGTRLSIL.